This T cell receptor (beta chain) comes out of a study of blood T cells in healthy people across ages (dated by TCRdb to about 2015). Regarding the research as a whole: Template switching captured roughly one uniquely barcoded TCR beta cDNA molecule per two T cells in model experiments. Using deep sequencing normalized with unique cDNA molecular identifiers, the study measured how TCR beta repertoire diversity changes with age. The study analyzed two additional independent replicas of 1 million unique cDNA reads from the same blood draw for two donors, one aged 18 to 30 and one aged 80 or older. Donors of different ages were randomly distributed across sequencing lanes to avoid experimental bias. Four age groups were formed from the donors: young (average about 15 years), middle-aged (approximately 42), aged (approximately 60) and long-lived (about 75).

Study-level results and caveats: There was a strong correlation between observed TCR beta diversity and the percentage of naive T cells measured by flow cytometry. Compared with the aged group, more naive CD4+ T cells, fewer expanded clones and increased TCR diversity were shown by the long-lived group, suggesting age selection. Because donor CMV infection status was unknown, age-related changes in expanded clonotypes were potentially confounded. As age increased, observed TCR beta diversity per million T cells dropped in a roughly linear way, and a significant reduction was already evident by age roughly 40. Bulk unsorted PBMC profiling prevented conclusive comparison of naive and antigen-experienced compartments. Estimates of total diversity based on one million sequenced T cells were regarded as lower bounds and as underestimates.

The roughly 39 donors, aged about 6 to 95 years, were systemically healthy Caucasian individuals from Russia. Each donor gave around 9.9 milliliters of peripheral blood, collected into EDTA-treated Vacutainer tubes. Ficoll-Paque density-gradient centrifugation was used to isolate PBMCs, with at least 7 million obtained per sample. Trizol reagent was used to extract total RNA from PBMCs, with at least 5.5 micrograms per sample. For every donor, flow cytometry on a PBMC aliquot measured the percentage of naive CD45RAhigh/CD27high T cells. The library was made by 5' RACE. The instrument was an Illumina HiSeq 2500. A second PCR of roughly 7 to 11 cycles was performed with a sample-barcoded 5' primer and a J-beta primer mix. Each TCR beta cDNA molecule received a unique molecular identifier from a template-switch 5' adaptor carrying 12 random nucleotides. Each sample yielded at least 2.5 million CDR3-containing paired-end reads. First-strand cDNA synthesis was performed from all RNA using the Mint cDNA synthesis kit, with priming by a TRBC-specific oligonucleotide. After uracil-DNA glycosylase treatment, a first 18-cycle PCR used universal primers M1SS and BC2_uni_R on all cDNA. The authors processed their data as follows. Each sample was normalized by randomly selecting 1 million high-quality reads, each carrying a distinct molecular identifier. Reads with shared molecular identifiers were discarded instead of being binned into consensus sequences. MiTCR, run with a Q25 quality threshold and the strictest error-elimination algorithm, handled CDR3 identification, clonotype clustering and error correction. A nonparametric unseen species model with Euler transformation was used to estimate a lower bound on total TCR beta diversity. The raw public reads went through TCRdb reprocessing: fastp at Q25, MiXCR clone calling, in-frame beta chains kept. One record per CDR3 amino acid sequence lists the most common genes and DNA. These V and J calls are TCRdb output, not the study's own analysis. This sample comprises some 1.5 million distinct CDR3 sequences, over 25% of them detected only once. Of the sample, 6.5% to 8.5% is held by the ten largest clones.

Per the germline V gene, SGHRS is the CDR1 and YFSETQ is the CDR2. Here V drops 4 bases and J drops 6 bases, and the junction holds 3 bases not matched to any gene. The CDR3 sequence holds 12 residues, the cysteine and phenylalanine included. Only CDR3 DNA remains: 36 bases, in frame from the first base. As to this clonotype: The antigen this receptor binds is unknown. No base quality values were provided; no much bigger clone lies one nucleotide off.

Sequenced sample: blood. This TCR came from a woman under 40 in good health. Rearrangement joined TRBV5-1 to TRBJ1-2; 7 middle bases align to TRBD1. The CDR3 reads CASSITGDGYTF. DNA sequence: TGCGCCAGCAGCATAACAGGGGATGGCTACACCTTC.